The clone carrying this T cell receptor beta chain was counted only a few times. These data come from a study of blood T cells in healthy people across ages. The V end lost 0 bases, the J end lost 13 bases, and 23 bases lay between the germline ends. Per germline, CDR1 SGHRS and CDR2 YFSETQ. The CDR3 is made up of 16 amino acids. For the second PCR, which ran for about 6 to 11 cycles, a sample-barcoded 5' primer and a J-beta primer mix were used. TCRdb re-analysed the 5' RACE reads in MiXCR, keeping a single row per CDR3 protein. The table lists 700,000 or so distinct CDR3 sequences, 40% to 45% of them singletons.

The sequence came from a man aged 80 or over in good health. The specimen sequenced was blood. The V and J genes are TRBV5-1 and TRBJ2-1; possible D gene TRBD1, 6 bases. CDR3 DNA: TGCGCCAGCAGCTTGGGGGGGCAGGGGCCACAAGAGACCCAGTTCTTC. Translated: CASSLGGQGPQETQFF.